The 22 T cell receptor beta chains in this list originate from one sample, sequenced in a study of beta chain features in type 1 diabetes. As every portion of the isolated RNA was reverse transcribed, the sequencing read expressed TCRB transcripts. Clones were read by immunoSEQ multiplex PCR, and TCRdb kept only the in-frame ones, dropping some. The sample holds some 160,000 clones, less than 9.5% seen once. Sequenced sample: central memory CD4+ T cells from blood. Every receptor here comes from a woman under 30 in good health.

The chain combines TRBV7-2 with TRBJ2-2; TRBD2 might be the D (5 bases). This CDR3 region has 15 residues. CDR1 SGHTA and CDR2 FQGNSA come from the germline V gene. Trimming took off 4 bases at V and 7 bases at J, with 16 bases between the two ends. The CDR3 sequence: CASSSFSLEGGELFF. The DNA of the CDR3 is TGTGCCAGCAGCTCCTTTAGCCTAGAGGGCGGGGAGCTGTTTTTT.

The chain joins TRBV4-2 to TRBJ1-2, with 7 bases aligning to TRBD1. The V and J ends lost 3 bases and 3 bases, in that order; junction bases with no gene match: 13. CDR1 and CDR2 (germline): LGHNA, YNFKEQ. This CDR3 comprises 17 residues. For the CDR3, the DNA is TGTGCCAGCAGCCAGCGTTCCGGGACAGAGGACGACTATGGCTACACCTTC. Protein: CASSQRSGTEDDYGYTF.

This clone was seen only a few times. The rearrangement uses TRBV2 and TRBJ2-1; 11 bases agree with TRBD1. The ends lost 7 bases at V and 3 bases at J; junction bases unmatched: 11. CDR1 is SNHLY, CDR2 FYNNEI, per germline. The CDR3 loop spans 17 amino acids. CDR3 residues: CASISLPGQGVYNEQFF. The CDR3 nucleotides read TGTGCCAGCATTTCGTTGCCGGGACAGGGGGTCTACAATGAGCAGTTCTTC.

This chain connects TRBV7-2 to TRBJ2-3, with TRBD1 identical over 9 bases. The CDR3 loop spans 13 amino acids. J gave up 7 bases and V 5 bases, and 4 bases lay outside the gene matches. Germline values: CDR1 SGHTA, CDR2 FQGNSA. The CDR3 sequence is CASSPGTGNTQYF. The CDR3 bases are TGTGCCAGCAGCCCCGGGACAGGGAATACGCAGTATTTT.

There are many counts of this clone. V and J are TRBV15 and TRBJ2-5; a possible D gene is TRBD1 (6 bases). The germline gives CDR1 LNHNV, CDR2 YYDKDF (reference sequence). This CDR3 has 12 amino acids. Deletions cut 0 bases from V and 11 bases from J, with 10 bases between. CDR3 protein: CATSRDQGRQYF. In DNA, the CDR3 is TGTGCCACCAGCAGAGATCAGGGGCGGCAGTACTTC.

This clone was counted only a few times. Other DNA sequences within the sample encode an identical CDR3. The chain recombines TRBV29-1 with TRBJ2-3, with TRBD2 matching 11 bases. The CDR3 length is 14 residues. Germline CDR1 and CDR2: SQVTM and ANQGSEA. The junction had 2 bases not matched to a gene; V was cut back by 6 bases and J by 0 bases. CDR3 sequence: CSVASGGSTDTQYF. Written as DNA, the CDR3 is TGCAGCGTAGCTAGCGGGGGGAGCACAGATACGCAGTATTTT.

There are a few counts of this clone. The chain couples TRBV2 to TRBJ2-7; D is possibly TRBD2 (6 bases). CDR3 length equals 15 residues. Germline V CDR1 and CDR2: SNHLY, FYNNEI. Trimming stripped 8 bases from V and 7 bases from J, with 24 bases between. CDR3 bases: TGTGCCAGCGGATCCTCAGGAGGGCCACATGGGGAGCAGTACTTC. This gives the protein CASGSSGGPHGEQYF.

Turning to this clone: The sample contains more than one DNA sequence encoding this CDR3. This chain links TRBV5-1 with TRBJ2-5; no firm D call. The CDR3 length is 11 residues. Per the germline V gene, CDR1 is SGHRS and CDR2 is YFSETQ. V lost 4 bases and J 1 base, leaving 2 bases between the germline ends. The CDR3: CASSLQETQYF. CDR3 nucleotides: TGCGCCAGCAGCCTCCAAGAGACCCAGTACTTC.

The rearrangement joins TRBV29-1 to TRBJ2-5; a possible D gene is TRBD1 (6 bases). The CDR3 consists of 14 residues. Deletions cut 3 bases from V and 3 bases from J, with 14 bases between. CDR1 and CDR2 (germline): SQVTM, ANQGSEA. DNA of the CDR3: TGCAGCGTTGATCCCCCAGGGGACGAAGAGACCCAGTACTTC. Its protein product is CSVDPPGDEETQYF.

The gene calls are TRBV2 and TRBJ2-1; weak D call: TRBD1 (6 bases). Trimming pared 7 bases from V and 1 base from J, leaving 11 bases between. Germline-derived CDR1 and CDR2 are SNHLY and FYNNEI. The CDR3 spans 14 residues. The CDR3 sequence is CASKSGQSYNEQFF. The CDR3 nucleotides read TGTGCCAGCAAATCAGGACAGTCCTACAATGAGCAGTTCTTC.

This rearrangement joins TRBV27 to TRBJ1-4; D might be TRBD1 (5 bases). The V end was cut by 2 bases, the J end by 1 base, with 5 bases between. CDR3 length equals 14 residues. Germline lookup yields CDR1 MNHEY and CDR2 SMNVEV (reference sequence). The CDR3 here is CASSLQGTNEKLFF. CDR3 bases: TGTGCCAGCAGTTTACAGGGAACTAATGAAAAACTGTTTTTT.

This clone has more than one count but fewer than ten. This rearrangement joins TRBV7-2 to TRBJ2-1, with a tentative D call TRBD2 (6 bases). Germline V gives CDR1 SGHTA, CDR2 FQGNSA. The length of the CDR3 is 14 residues. The V end lost 5 bases, the J end lost 5 bases, and 13 bases lay between the germline ends. CDR3 bases: TGTGCCAGCAGCCCAAGACGGGGGAACAATGAGCAGTTCTTC. As protein: CASSPRRGNNEQFF.

Only a few counts were recorded for this clone. The rearrangement joins TRBV5-6 to TRBJ1-5, with D possibly TRBD1 on 5 matching bases. The CDR3 sequence is 15 residues long. The germline V and J ends were trimmed by 5 bases and 1 base, with 13 bases remaining between them. Per germline, CDR1 SGHDT and CDR2 YYEEEE. CDR3 in DNA: TGTGCCAGCAGGGGGGGACTGACCAGCAATCAGCCCCAGCATTTT. Protein: CASRGGLTSNQPQHF. The full variable domain, rest sourced from reference TRBV5-6 and TRBJ1-5, is DAGVTQSPTHLIKTRGQQVTLRCSPKSGHDTVSWYQQALGQGPQFIFQYYEEEERQRGNFPDRFSGHQFPNYSSELNVNALLLGDSALYLCASRGGLTSNQPQHFGDGTRLSIL.

This sequence joins TRBV10-3 and TRBJ1-1, with 7 bases fitting TRBD1. CDR1 and CDR2 (germline): ENHRY, SYGVKD. The CDR3 length is 12 residues. Germline trimming cut 6 bases from V and 6 bases from J; bases unmatched to any gene: 4. CDR3 in DNA: TGTGCCATCAGCTTAGGACAGGCTGAAGCTTTCTTT. It codes for CAISLGQAEAFF.

The chain couples TRBV25-1 to TRBJ2-1, with 7 nucleotides matching TRBD2. The V and J ends lost 4 bases and 3 bases, in that order; junction bases with no gene match: 9. CDR1 and CDR2 from the germline V gene are MGHDK and SYGVNS. The CDR3 consists of 16 residues. The CDR3 region is CASSATYGTNYNEQFF. DNA of the CDR3: TGTGCCAGCAGTGCAACCTACGGGACTAACTACAATGAGCAGTTCTTC.

CDR3 DNA sequence: TGCGCCAGCAGCCAAGGACAGGGAGTAGACACTGAAGCTTTCTTT. Translating gives CASSQGQGVDTEAFF. The chain employs TRBV4-1 and TRBJ1-1, with 7 positions matching TRBD1. Germline values: CDR1 MGHRA, CDR2 YSYEKL. V shed 1 base and J 3 bases; nucleotides not matched to a gene: 5. The CDR3 has 15 amino acids.

This clone was detected a few times. This rearrangement joins TRBV18 to TRBJ2-7; no clear D. The CDR3 loop spans 13 amino acids. Germline V lookup: CDR1 KGHSH, CDR2 LQKENI. The V end lost 3 bases, the J end lost 5 bases, and 11 bases lay between the germline ends. In DNA form, the CDR3 reads TGTGCCAGCTCACCGAATAGCTGGGACGAGCAGTACTTC. Its protein is CASSPNSWDEQYF.

The chain has TRBV18 and TRBJ2-3; 11 bases line up with TRBD1. The junction had 6 bases not matched to a gene; V was cut back by 3 bases and J by 4 bases. Germline V CDR1 and CDR2: KGHSH, LQKENI. This CDR3 has 16 amino acids. DNA for the CDR3: TGTGCCAGCTCACCCTGGGACAGGGGGAAATCAGATACGCAGTATTTT. Translation: CASSPWDRGKSDTQYF.

The chain recombines TRBV15 with TRBJ1-5; D is unresolved. The CDR3 consists of 17 residues. Germline CDR1 and CDR2: LNHNV and YYDKDF (reference sequence). V lost 9 bases and J lost 0, with 21 bases in between. The CDR3 DNA is TGTGCCACAACCCCCAAATGGGCCCCCCATAGCAATCAGCCCCAGCATTTT. Amino acids: CATTPKWAPHSNQPQHF.

The rearrangement joins TRBV12-5 to TRBJ2-2; the D gene is possibly TRBD2 (6 bases). V lost 7 bases and J 5 bases, leaving 17 bases between the germline ends. The CDR3 totals 15 residues. CDR1 and CDR2 from the germline V gene are LGHNT and FRNRAP. The CDR3 region is CASVNAGMGTGELFF. The CDR3 nucleotides are TGTGCTAGTGTCAACGCGGGAATGGGAACCGGGGAGCTGTTTTTT.

This clone was seen a few times. The chain links TRBV2 to TRBJ2-3; 12 bases are a match to TRBD2. The CDR3 runs to 14 residues. Germline V gene lookup returns CDR1 SNHLY and CDR2 FYNNEI. J lost 5 bases, V lost 7 bases, and 4 bases had no gene match. The DNA for the CDR3 is TGTGCCAGCACTCGACTAGCGGGGGAAGATACGCAGTATTTT. Its translation: CASTRLAGEDTQYF.

This clone was found a few times. The V call is TRBV4-2, the J call TRBJ2-3; D uncertain. Germline-derived CDR1 and CDR2 are LGHNA and YNFKEQ. The CDR3 consists of 13 residues. Trimming removed 0 bases from V and 7 bases from J, with 8 bases in between. The CDR3 sequence is CASSQDLEYTQYF. The CDR3 bases are TGTGCCAGCAGCCAAGATCTAGAATATACGCAGTATTTT.